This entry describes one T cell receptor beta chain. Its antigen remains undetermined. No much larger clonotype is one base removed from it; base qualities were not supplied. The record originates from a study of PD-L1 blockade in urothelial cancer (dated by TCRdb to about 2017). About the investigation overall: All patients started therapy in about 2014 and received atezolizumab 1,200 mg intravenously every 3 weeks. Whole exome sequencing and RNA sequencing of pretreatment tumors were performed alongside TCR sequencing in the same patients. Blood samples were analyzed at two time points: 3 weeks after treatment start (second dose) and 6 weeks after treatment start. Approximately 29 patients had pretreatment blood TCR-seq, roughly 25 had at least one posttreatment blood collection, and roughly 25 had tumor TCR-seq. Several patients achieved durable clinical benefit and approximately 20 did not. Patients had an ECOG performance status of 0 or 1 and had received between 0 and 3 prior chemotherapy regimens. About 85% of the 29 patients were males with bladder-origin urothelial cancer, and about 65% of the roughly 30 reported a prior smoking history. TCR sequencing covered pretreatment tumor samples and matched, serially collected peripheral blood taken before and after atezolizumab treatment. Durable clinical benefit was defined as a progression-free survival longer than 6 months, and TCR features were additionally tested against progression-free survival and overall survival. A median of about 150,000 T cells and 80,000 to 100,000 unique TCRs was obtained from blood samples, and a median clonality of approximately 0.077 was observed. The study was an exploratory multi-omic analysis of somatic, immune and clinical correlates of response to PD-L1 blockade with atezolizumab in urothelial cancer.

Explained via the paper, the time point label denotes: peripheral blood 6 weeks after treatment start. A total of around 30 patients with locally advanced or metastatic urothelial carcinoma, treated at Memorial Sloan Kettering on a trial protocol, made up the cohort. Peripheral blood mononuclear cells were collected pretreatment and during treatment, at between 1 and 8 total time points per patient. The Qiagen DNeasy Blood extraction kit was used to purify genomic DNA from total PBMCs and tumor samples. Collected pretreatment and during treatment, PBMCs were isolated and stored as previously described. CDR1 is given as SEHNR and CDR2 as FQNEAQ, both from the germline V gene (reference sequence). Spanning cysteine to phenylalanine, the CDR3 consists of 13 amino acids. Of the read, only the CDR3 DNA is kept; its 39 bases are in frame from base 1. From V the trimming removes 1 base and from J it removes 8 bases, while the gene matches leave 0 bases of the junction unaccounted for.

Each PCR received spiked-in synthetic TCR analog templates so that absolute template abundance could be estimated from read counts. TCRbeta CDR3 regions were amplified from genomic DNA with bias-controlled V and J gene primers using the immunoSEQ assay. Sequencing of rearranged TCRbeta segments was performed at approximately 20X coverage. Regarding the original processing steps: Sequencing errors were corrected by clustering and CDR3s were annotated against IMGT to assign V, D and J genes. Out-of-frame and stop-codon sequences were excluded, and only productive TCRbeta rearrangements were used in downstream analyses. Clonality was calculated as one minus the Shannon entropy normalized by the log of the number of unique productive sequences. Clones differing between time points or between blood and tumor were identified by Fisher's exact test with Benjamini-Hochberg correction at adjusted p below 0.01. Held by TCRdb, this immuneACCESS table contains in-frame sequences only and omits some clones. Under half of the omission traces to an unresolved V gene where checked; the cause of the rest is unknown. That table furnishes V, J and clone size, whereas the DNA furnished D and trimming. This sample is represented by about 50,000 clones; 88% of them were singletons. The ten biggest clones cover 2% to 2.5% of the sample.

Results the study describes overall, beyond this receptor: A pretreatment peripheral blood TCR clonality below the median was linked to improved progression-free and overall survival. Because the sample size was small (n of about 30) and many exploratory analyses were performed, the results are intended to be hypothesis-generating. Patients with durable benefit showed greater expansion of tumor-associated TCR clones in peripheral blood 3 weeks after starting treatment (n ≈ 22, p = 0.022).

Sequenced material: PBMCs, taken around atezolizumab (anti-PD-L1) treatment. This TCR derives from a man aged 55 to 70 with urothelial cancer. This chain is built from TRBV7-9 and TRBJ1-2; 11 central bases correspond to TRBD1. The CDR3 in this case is CASSLGTGGGYTF. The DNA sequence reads TGTGCCAGCAGCTTAGGGACAGGGGGCGGCTACACCTTC.